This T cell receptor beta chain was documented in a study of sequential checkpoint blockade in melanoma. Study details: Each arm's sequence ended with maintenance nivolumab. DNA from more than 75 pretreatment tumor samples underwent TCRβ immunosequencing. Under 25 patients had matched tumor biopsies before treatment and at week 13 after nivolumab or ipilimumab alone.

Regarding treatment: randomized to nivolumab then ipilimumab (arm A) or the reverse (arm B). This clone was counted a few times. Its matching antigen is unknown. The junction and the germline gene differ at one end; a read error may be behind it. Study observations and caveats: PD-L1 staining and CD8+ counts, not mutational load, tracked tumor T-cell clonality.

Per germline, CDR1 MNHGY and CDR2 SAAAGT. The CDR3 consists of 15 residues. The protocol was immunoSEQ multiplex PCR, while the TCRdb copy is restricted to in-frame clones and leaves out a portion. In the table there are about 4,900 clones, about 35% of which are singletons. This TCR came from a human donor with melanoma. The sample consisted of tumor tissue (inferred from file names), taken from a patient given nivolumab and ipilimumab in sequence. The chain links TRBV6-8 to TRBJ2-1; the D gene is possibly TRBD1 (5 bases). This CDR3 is CAISGAREAYNEQFF. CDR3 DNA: TGTGCCATCAGTGGGGCCCGCGAGGCGTACAATGAGCAGTTCTTC.